This TCR beta chain was sequenced in a study of early T cells in non-severe SARS-CoV-2 infection. General observations from the study: Matching results from VDJdb favored anti-spike CD8 responses, leaving private and CD4 specificities undetected.

This clonotype was seen at least ten times. Its specificity is unknown. Looked up from germline, CDR1 is SQVTM and CDR2 is ANQGSEA. CDR3 size: 13 residues. With 3 bases removed from V and 5 bases from J, the gap between germline ends came to 13 bases. Attachment of unique molecular identifiers was made to individual cDNA molecules. TCRdb fed the 5' RACE reads into MiXCR, producing one record per CDR3 protein. This sample has more than 95,000 distinct CDR3 sequences, with approximately 11% found just once. This specimen was whole blood, taken at baseline. This TCR derives from an adult who was a healthcare worker with PCR-confirmed SARS-CoV-2 infection or an uninfected control (not recorded which). The chain carries TRBV29-1 and TRBJ1-1, with D perhaps matching TRBD1 (5 bases). CDR3 loop: CSVEEQAGTEAFF. The CDR3 nucleotides read TGCAGCGTTGAGGAACAGGCCGGGACTGAAGCTTTCTTT.